Below, 3 T cell receptor beta chains from the same sample are listed, as sequenced in a study of blood T cell repertoires in COVID-19. Assay used: immunoSEQ multiplex PCR; TCRdb lists only in-frame clones, some missing. The sample shows some 230,000 clones, 80% to 90% of them seen only once. Input material: PBMCs or T cells enriched from blood (not recorded which). The receptors derive from a young woman in a cohort exposed to, infected with or recovered from COVID-19 (not recorded which).

The J gene is TRBJ2-3, the V gene TRBV5-5; 9 bases agree with TRBD2. This CDR3 region has 15 residues. CDR1 is SGHKS and CDR2 is YYEKEE in the germline V gene (reference sequence). V trimming: 0 bases; J trimming: 8 bases; junction bases outside the gene matches: 7. As DNA, the CDR3 is TGTGCCAGCAGCTTGGCAAGCGGCGGGGGGGGTACGCAGTATTTT. Translation gives CASSLASGGGGTQYF.

The chain joins TRBV19 to TRBJ1-1, with D uncertain. The CDR3 sequence is 14 residues long. Germline V gives CDR1 LNHDA, CDR2 SQIVND (reference sequence). Between the trimmed V and J ends, which lost 0 bases and 1 base, there was a span of 6 bases. The CDR3 DNA follows: TGTGCCAGTAGTATAGATCCTTCGAACACTGAAGCTTTCTTT. This gives the protein CASSIDPSNTEAFF.

The genes are TRBV6-5 and TRBJ2-3, with a weak D call TRBD2 (6 bases). Per the germline V gene, CDR1 is MNHEY and CDR2 is SVGAGI. The V gene lost 7 bases and the J gene lost 0 bases, with 11 bases spanning the gap. This CDR3 has 14 residues. The CDR3 sequence: CASTPAGSTDTQYF. The CDR3 DNA reads TGTGCCAGCACCCCGGCGGGGAGCACAGATACGCAGTATTTT.